These 18 T cell receptor beta chains were all obtained from the same sample, sequenced in a study of OX40 agonist ivuxolimab in advanced cancers. Profiling relied on immunoSEQ multiplex PCR, and the TCRdb table lists in-frame clones only, not all of them. The repertoire holds 55,000 to 75,000 clones, over 80% seen once, with more than 0.35% in the top ten. The material sequenced was CD4+ or CD8+ T cells sorted from blood, taken in a trial of the OX40 agonist ivuxolimab. Source of these receptors: an adult with an advanced solid tumor such as melanoma, head and neck, liver or kidney cancer.

V usage is TRBV11-2 and J usage is TRBJ1-5; D is unclear. The V gene's germline CDR1 is SGHAT and CDR2 FQNNGV. Between the trimmed V and J ends, which lost 2 bases and 7 bases, there was a span of 9 bases. The CDR3 consists of 13 residues. The CDR3 reads CASSLNEVQPQHF. CDR3 DNA: TGTGCCAGCAGCTTAAACGAAGTACAGCCCCAGCATTTT. Together with reference TRBV11-2 and TRBJ1-5, the CDR3 gives the full variable domain: EAGVAQSPRYKIIEKRQSVAFWCNPISGHATLYWYQQILGQGPKLLIQFQNNGVVDDSQLPKDRFSAERLKGVDSTLKIQPAKLEDSAVYLCASSLNEVQPQHFGDGTRLSIL.

This chain joins TRBV15 and TRBJ2-1; D is unresolved. Germline V gene data show CDR1 as LNHNV and CDR2 as YYDKDF (reference sequence). This CDR3 has 15 residues. V lost 1 base, J lost 0 bases, and 7 bases lay in between. The CDR3 region has the DNA TGTGCCACCAGCAGAGGCCCGAGCTCCTACAATGAGCAGTTCTTC. It translates to CATSRGPSSYNEQFF.

This chain connects TRBV10-3 to TRBJ2-7; 7 positions agree with TRBD1. This CDR3 spans 16 amino acids. Trimming removed 3 bases from V and 1 base from J; junction bases left unmatched: 9. Germline V lookup: CDR1 ENHRY, CDR2 SYGVKD. The CDR3 region has the DNA TGTGCCATCAGTGATTTTGGAGGCAGGGGGTCCTACGAGCAGTACTTC. Translating gives CAISDFGGRGSYEQYF.

The V and J genes are TRBV18 and TRBJ1-2; 8 nucleotides align to TRBD1. The length of the CDR3 is 13 residues. Germline V CDR1 and CDR2: KGHSH, LQKENI. After removal of 4 bases from V and 3 bases from J, the junction contained 1 base not matched to a gene. This CDR3 is CASSQDRDYGYTF. In DNA form, the CDR3 reads TGTGCCAGCTCACAGGACAGGGACTATGGCTACACCTTC.

The rearrangement links TRBV29-1 to TRBJ1-1; 7 bases match TRBD1. The CDR3 length is 13 residues. Germline loops: CDR1 SQVTM, CDR2 ANQGSEA. V shed 6 bases and J 7 bases; nucleotides not matched to a gene: 11. The CDR3 loop is CSVQRTRGFEAFF. Here the CDR3 DNA reads TGCAGCGTCCAACGGACCAGGGGGTTTGAAGCTTTCTTT.

The chain links TRBV2 to TRBJ2-1, with 7 bases lining up with TRBD2. V dropped 8 bases and J dropped 6; count of bases not matched to a gene: 16. This CDR3 has 16 amino acids. Germline lookup yields CDR1 SNHLY and CDR2 FYNNEI. Here the CDR3 reads CASFKDSGSPSNEQFF. In nucleotides, the CDR3 is TGTGCCAGCTTCAAAGATAGCGGGTCACCCTCCAATGAGCAGTTCTTC.

This sequence joins TRBV5-1 and TRBJ1-1, with D unclear. The CDR3 contains 13 residues. V lost 4 bases and J 4 bases, leaving 11 bases between the germline ends. CDR1 SGHRS and CDR2 YFSETQ come from the germline V gene. Here the CDR3 DNA reads TGCGCCAGCAGCCGGGCCGACACCACTGAAGCTTTCTTT. It yields the protein CASSRADTTEAFF. The variable domain in full, completed from reference TRBV5-1 and TRBJ1-1, reads KAGVTQTPRYLIKTRGQQVTLSCSPISGHRSVSWYQQTPGQGLQFLFEYFSETQRNKGNFPGRFSGRQFSNSRSEMNVSTLELGDSALYLCASSRADTTEAFFGQGTRLTVV.

This rearrangement joins TRBV5-1 to TRBJ1-2, with D uncertain. V gave up 4 bases and J gave up 6 bases, with 19 bases separating them. Germline values: CDR1 SGHRS, CDR2 YFSETQ. The CDR3 runs to 15 residues. The CDR3 DNA follows: TGCGCCAGCAGCCTCTATACCCCCGGCGGTGATGGCTACACCTTC. This codes for CASSLYTPGGDGYTF.

This clone was counted between two and nine times. The gene calls are TRBV5-1 and TRBJ2-1; 7 nucleotides line up with TRBD1. After removal of 2 bases from V and 5 bases from J, the junction contained 4 bases not matched to a gene. This CDR3 is 14 amino acids long. Per the germline V gene, CDR1 is SGHRS and CDR2 is YFSETQ. The CDR3 reads CASSLGQVDNEQFF. CDR3 DNA: TGCGCCAGCAGCTTAGGACAGGTTGACAATGAGCAGTTCTTC.

V gene TRBV19 combines with J gene TRBJ2-5; TRBD2 matches 10 bases. J gave up 0 bases and V 10 bases, and 8 bases lay outside the gene matches. Germline V gives CDR1 LNHDA, CDR2 SQIVND (reference sequence). The CDR3 totals 15 residues. CDR3 sequence: CATRLAGLYQETQYF. The CDR3 nucleotides read TGTGCCACCAGACTAGCGGGTTTGTACCAAGAGACCCAGTACTTC.

The V and J genes are TRBV10-3 and TRBJ2-5; 11 positions match TRBD2. CDR1 and CDR2 from the germline V gene are ENHRY and SYGVKD. Trimming at V came to 4 bases and at J to 2 bases, leaving 3 bases not matched to a gene. The CDR3 contains 15 residues. The CDR3 region has the DNA TGTGCCATCAGTGGGGGACTAGCGGTGCAAGAGACCCAGTACTTC. Protein sequence: CAISGGLAVQETQYF.

This clone has only a few counts. This chain links TRBV7-8 with TRBJ2-1; TRBD1 agrees at 9 bases. This CDR3 comprises 15 residues. From germline, CDR1 is SGHVS and CDR2 FQNEAQ. V dropped 5 bases and J dropped 4; count of bases not matched to a gene: 6. This chain's CDR3 is CASSRGTGSYNEQFF. CDR3 nucleotides: TGTGCCAGCAGCCGAGGGACAGGGAGTTACAATGAGCAGTTCTTC.

V gene TRBV2 combines with J gene TRBJ2-7; D might be TRBD2 (6 bases). Trimming removed 6 bases at V and 2 bases at J, with 14 bases between. CDR3 length equals 14 residues. Germline V CDR1 and CDR2: SNHLY, FYNNEI. The CDR3 DNA sequence: TGTGCCAGCAGAACCGGGACTGAGACCTACGAGCAGTACTTC. Residues: CASRTGTETYEQYF.

The sample holds a few counts of this clone. CDR3 sequence: CASSLDPAGARGTQYF. The CDR3 DNA sequence: TGTGCCAGCAGCTTAGACCCTGCCGGGGCCCGGGGAACCCAGTACTTC. The genes are TRBV7-2 and TRBJ2-5; D tentatively fits TRBD1 or TRBD2 (5 bases each). Trimming took 1 base from V and 8 from J, leaving 20 bases between them. This CDR3 spans 16 amino acids. CDR1 is SGHTA, CDR2 FQGNSA, per germline.

This clone was counted once. The gene calls are TRBV13 and TRBJ2-1; perhaps D is TRBD1 or TRBD2 (5 bases each). With 4 bases removed from V and 4 bases from J, the gap between germline ends came to 17 bases. Germline V gene lookup returns CDR1 PRHDT and CDR2 FYEKMQ (reference sequence). The CDR3 covers 16 residues. CDR3 nucleotides: TGTGCCAGCAGCTCCGTTTGGGACCAACGATACAATGAGCAGTTCTTC. It encodes CASSSVWDQRYNEQFF.

The rearrangement joins TRBV27 to TRBJ1-1; 7 positions match TRBD1. The CDR3 consists of 14 residues. Unmatched junction bases numbered 11, after V lost 2 bases and J lost 11 bases. The germline gives CDR1 MNHEY, CDR2 SMNVEV (reference sequence). The CDR3 DNA sequence: TGTGCCAGCAGTTTAGGCAGGGGGGGTCTGAGGGCTTTCTTT. Protein product: CASSLGRGGLRAFF.

The CDR3 sequence is CASSGTVITDTQYF. The CDR3 nucleotides are TGCGCCAGCAGCGGGACAGTTATTACAGATACGCAGTATTTT. The rearrangement uses TRBV5-1 and TRBJ2-3; 7 nucleotides line up with TRBD1. Germline assignment: CDR1 SGHRS and CDR2 YFSETQ. The V segment lost 4 bases and the J segment 3 bases; nucleotides outside the gene matches: 5. CDR3 length equals 14 residues.

A single count supports this clone. The CDR3 DNA follows: TGTGCCAGCAGCGGGACGGGGGGCACTGTTGGCAATCAGCCCCAGCATTTT. Encoded protein: CASSGTGGTVGNQPQHF. The chain is built from TRBV2 and TRBJ1-5, with D tentatively TRBD1 (6 bases). This CDR3 spans 17 amino acids. Per the germline V gene, CDR1 is SNHLY and CDR2 is FYNNEI. V was clipped by 6 bases and J by 2 bases, with 20 bases between them.